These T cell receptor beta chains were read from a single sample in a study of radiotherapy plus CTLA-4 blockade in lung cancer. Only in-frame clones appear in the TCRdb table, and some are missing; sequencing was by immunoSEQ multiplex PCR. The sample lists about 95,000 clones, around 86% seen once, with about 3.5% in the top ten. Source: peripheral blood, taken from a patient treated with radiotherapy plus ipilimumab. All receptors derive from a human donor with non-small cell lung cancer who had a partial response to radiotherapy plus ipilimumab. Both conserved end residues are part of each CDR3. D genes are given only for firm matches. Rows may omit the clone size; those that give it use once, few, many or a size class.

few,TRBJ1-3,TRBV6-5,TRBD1,TGTGCCAGCAGTTATACCGGGACAGGGTCTGGAAACACCATATATTTT,CASSYTGTGSGNTIYF
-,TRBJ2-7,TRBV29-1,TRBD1,TGCAGCGTTGAACTGGGACAGGGATTCTACGAGCAGTACTTC,CSVELGQGFYEQYF
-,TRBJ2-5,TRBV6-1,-,TGTGCCAGCAGCCCTCCGGGAGAAGAGACCCAGTACTTC,CASSPPGEETQYF
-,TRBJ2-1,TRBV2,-,TGTGCCAGCAGTTCGAGAGGCAGCTCCTACAATGAGCAGTTCTTC,CASSSRGSSYNEQFF
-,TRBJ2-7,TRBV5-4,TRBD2,TGTGCCAGCAGCTTTGGGCGCGGGAGTATCTCCGAGCAGTACTTC,CASSFGRGSISEQYF
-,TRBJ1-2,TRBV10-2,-,TGCGCCAGCAGTGAGTCTGCGCAGGGAGGGTATGGCTACACCTTC,CASSESAQGGYGYTF
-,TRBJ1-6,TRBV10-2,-,TGCGCCAGCAGTGACGGTGGGGCAGGTTATAATTCACCCCTCCACTTT,CASSDGGAGYNSPLHF
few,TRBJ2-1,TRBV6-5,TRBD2,TGTGCCAGCCAGCGGGGCTCCTACAATGAGCAGTTCTTC,CASQRGSYNEQFF
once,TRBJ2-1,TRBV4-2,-,TGTGCCAGCAGACAGAACTTGCAGGCGAACTCCTACAATGAGCAGTTCTTC,CASRQNLQANSYNEQFF
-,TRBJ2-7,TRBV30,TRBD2,TGTGCCTGGAGTGTCGCGGGAGTCTACGAGCAGTACTTC,CAWSVAGVYEQYF
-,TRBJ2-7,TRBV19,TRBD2,TGTGCCAGTAGTAGCCTAGCGGATTACGAGCAGTACTTC,CASSSLADYEQYF
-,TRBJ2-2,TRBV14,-,TGTGCCAGCAGCCAAGGTTGGGGCCTAGGGAACACCGGGGAGCTGTTTTTT,CASSQGWGLGNTGELFF
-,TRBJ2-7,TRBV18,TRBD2,TGCGCCAGCTCACTCCAGAGGAGCGGGAGGGCCCTTGGGGAGCAGTACTTC,CASSLQRSGRALGEQYF
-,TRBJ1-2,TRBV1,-,TGCACCAGCAGGGCGGGACTTCTCAAAGTAGGCTACACCTTC,CTSRAGLLKVGYTF
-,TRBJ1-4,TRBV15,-,TGTGCCACCAGCAGAGATCGAGAGAAACTGTTTTTT,CATSRDREKLFF
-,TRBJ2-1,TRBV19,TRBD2,TGTGCCAGTGGGCTAGCGGGTGGAGGAGTTGGGAATGAGCAGTTCTTC,CASGLAGGGVGNEQFF
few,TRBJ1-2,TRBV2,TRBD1,TGTGCCAGCAGTGAAGCGTACGGCAGGGGGATCCGCGGCTACACCTTC,CASSEAYGRGIRGYTF
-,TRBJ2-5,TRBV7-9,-,TGTGCCAGCAGCTTAGCGGTGGGGGGTGAGCAGTACTTC,CASSLAVGGEQYF
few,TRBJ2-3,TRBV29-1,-,TGCAGCGTTGTTCGAGGACAGGGAGGGGTCACAGATACGCAGTATTTT,CSVVRGQGGVTDTQYF
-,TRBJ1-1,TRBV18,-,TGTGCCAGCTCCCCAGGCATGAACACTGAAGCTTTCTTT,CASSPGMNTEAFF
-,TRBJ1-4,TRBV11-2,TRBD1,TGTGCCAGCAGCTTAGTAGGGGGCAATAATGAAAAACTGTTTTTT,CASSLVGGNNEKLFF
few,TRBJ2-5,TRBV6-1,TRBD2,TGTGCCAGCAGTGGGGGTTTGACTAGCGGGAGCGAAGAGACCCAGTACTTC,CASSGGLTSGSEETQYF
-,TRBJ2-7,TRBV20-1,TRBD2,TGCAGTGCTTGGGGGGGGTACGAGCAGTACTTC,CSAWGGYEQYF
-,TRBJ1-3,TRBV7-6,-,TGTGCCAGCAGCTCCTCAGCGAGATCTGGAAACACCATATATTTT,CASSSSARSGNTIYF
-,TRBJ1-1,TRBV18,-,TGTGCCAGCTCACCTCGTGGGAGCGAAGCTTTCTTT,CASSPRGSEAFF
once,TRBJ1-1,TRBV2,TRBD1,TGTGCCAGCAGTGACGGACAGGGAGGTAGGGCTTTCTTT,CASSDGQGGRAFF
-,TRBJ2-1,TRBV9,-,TGTGCCAGCTCCGCGGGGAGCTCCTACAATGAGCAGTTCTTC,CASSAGSSYNEQFF